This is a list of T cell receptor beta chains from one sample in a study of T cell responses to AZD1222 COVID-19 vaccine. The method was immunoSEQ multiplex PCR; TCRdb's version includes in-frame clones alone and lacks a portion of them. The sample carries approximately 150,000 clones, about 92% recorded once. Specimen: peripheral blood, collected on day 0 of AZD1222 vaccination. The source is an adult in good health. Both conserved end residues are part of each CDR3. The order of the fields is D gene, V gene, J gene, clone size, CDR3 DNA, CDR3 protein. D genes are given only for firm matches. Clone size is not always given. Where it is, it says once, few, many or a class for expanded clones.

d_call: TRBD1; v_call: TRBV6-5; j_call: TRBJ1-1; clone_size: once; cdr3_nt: TGTGCCAGCACCAGGGGGGCGGGGGCGCAGACTGAAGCTTTCTTT; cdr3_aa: CASTRGAGAQTEAFF
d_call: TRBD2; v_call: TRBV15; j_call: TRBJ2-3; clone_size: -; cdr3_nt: TGTGCCACCAGCAGAGCCAGGGCAGCGGGGACAGATACGCAGTATTTT; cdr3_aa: CATSRARAAGTDTQYF
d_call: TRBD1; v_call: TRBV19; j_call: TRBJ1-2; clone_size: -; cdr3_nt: TGTGCCAGTAGTAGGGACAGGGGGAGAGATGGCTACACCTTC; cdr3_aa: CASSRDRGRDGYTF
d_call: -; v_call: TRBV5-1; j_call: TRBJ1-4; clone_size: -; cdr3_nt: TGCGCCAGCAGCCGGGACGGCCTTAATGAAAAACTGTTTTTT; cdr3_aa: CASSRDGLNEKLFF
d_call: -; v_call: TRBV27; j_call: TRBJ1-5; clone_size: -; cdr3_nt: TGTGCCAGCAGTTTATTACCGGTGGGTGCGTCACGACAGCCCCAGCATTTT; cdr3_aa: CASSLLPVGASRQPQHF
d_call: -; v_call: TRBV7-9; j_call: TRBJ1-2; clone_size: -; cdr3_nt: TGTGCCAGCAGCTCTCCCCACGCAGGGGTCAACTATGGCTACACCTTC; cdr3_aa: CASSSPHAGVNYGYTF
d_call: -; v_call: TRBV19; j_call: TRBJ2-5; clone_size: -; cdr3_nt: TGTGCCAGTAGTGTTGCTCGGGGGGAGACCCAGTACTTC; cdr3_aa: CASSVARGETQYF
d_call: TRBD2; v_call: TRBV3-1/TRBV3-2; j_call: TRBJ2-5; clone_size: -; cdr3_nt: TGTGCCAGCAGCCTCCGGACTAGCGGGACCAAAGAGACCCAGTACTTC; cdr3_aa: CASSLRTSGTKETQYF
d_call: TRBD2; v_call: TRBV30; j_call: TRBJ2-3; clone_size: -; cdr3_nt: TGTGCCTGGAGGGTGGGACTAGTAGGGACAGATACGCAGTATTTT; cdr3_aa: CAWRVGLVGTDTQYF
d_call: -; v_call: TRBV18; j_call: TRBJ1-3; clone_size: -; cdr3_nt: TGTGCCAGCTCACCACAGGAGGGAAGCGTAAACACCATATATTTT; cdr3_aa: CASSPQEGSVNTIYF
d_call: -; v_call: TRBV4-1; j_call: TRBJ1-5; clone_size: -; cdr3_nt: TGCGCCAGCAGCCATACCAATAGCAATCAGCCCCAGCATTTT; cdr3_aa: CASSHTNSNQPQHF
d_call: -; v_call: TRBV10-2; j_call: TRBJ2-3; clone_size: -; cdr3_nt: TGCGCCATTAGTCAGGGAGTCAAAGATACGCAGTATTTT; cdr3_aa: CAISQGVKDTQYF
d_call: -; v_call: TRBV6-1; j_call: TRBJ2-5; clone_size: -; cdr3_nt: TGTGCCAGCAGTGAAGCGTATGCCATACAAGAGACCCAGTACTTC; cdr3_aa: CASSEAYAIQETQYF
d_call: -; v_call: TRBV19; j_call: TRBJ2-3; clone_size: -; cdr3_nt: TGTGCCAGTAACAGGGCGAACGCACTCACAGATACGCAGTATTTT; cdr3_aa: CASNRANALTDTQYF
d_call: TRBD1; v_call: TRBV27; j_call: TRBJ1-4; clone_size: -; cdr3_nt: TGTGCCAGCAGTCGACGGACAGGGTCTAATGAAAAACTGTTTTTT; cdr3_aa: CASSRRTGSNEKLFF
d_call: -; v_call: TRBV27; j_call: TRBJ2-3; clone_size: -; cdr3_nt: TGTGCCAGCAGTTTATCTAGCACAGATACGCAGTATTTT; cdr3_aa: CASSLSSTDTQYF
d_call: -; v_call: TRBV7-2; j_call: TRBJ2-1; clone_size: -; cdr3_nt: TGTGCCAGCAGCTTGGTGAATGAGCAGTTCTTC; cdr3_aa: CASSLVNEQFF